These 14 T cell receptor beta chains share one sample of origin, sequenced in a study of blood T cell repertoires in COVID-19. This table comes from immunoSEQ multiplex PCR, and its TCRdb copy is limited to in-frame clones, with some not included. The data contain under 150,000 clones, approximately 85% of them singletons. Input material: peripheral blood. All receptors derive from a woman aged 60-75 years with COVID-19, enrolled during active disease.

The genes are TRBV7-3 and TRBJ2-3; D not resolved. Germline lookup yields CDR1 SGHTA and CDR2 FQGTGA. This CDR3 has 15 amino acids. Trimming took 1 base from V and 2 from J, leaving 10 bases between them. As DNA, the CDR3 is TGTGCCAGCAGCTTAAGCCCAGGTTACACAGATACGCAGTATTTT. It codes for CASSLSPGYTDTQYF.

This chain joins TRBV5-4 and TRBJ1-1; D remains unclear. CDR1 and CDR2 from the germline V gene are SGHNT and YYREEE (reference sequence). Trimming stripped 1 base from V and 7 bases from J, with 14 bases between. This CDR3 is built from 14 residues. The CDR3 nucleotides read TGTGCCAGCAGCTTGTTCAACAGAAAATTTGAAGCTTTCTTT. It is translated as CASSLFNRKFEAFF.

CDR3 in amino acids: CASSGQVSVKDEQYF. The CDR3 nucleotides are TGTGCCAGCAGCGGACAGGTCTCTGTAAAGGACGAGCAGTACTTC. J is TRBJ2-7 and V is TRBV7-9; 7 nucleotides align to TRBD1. The CDR3 totals 15 residues. Germline V gene lookup returns CDR1 SEHNR and CDR2 FQNEAQ (reference sequence). Germline trimming cut 5 bases from V and 5 bases from J; bases unmatched to any gene: 12.

This clone was counted a single time. The V call is TRBV6-2 or TRBV6-3, the J call TRBJ1-3, with D unclear. Trimming pared 6 bases from V and 0 bases from J, leaving 9 bases between. This CDR3 region has 14 residues. Germline CDR1 reads MNHEY; CDR2 reads SVGEGT. In DNA, the CDR3 is TGTGCCAGCAGCAGTGAGGTCTCTGGAAACACCATATATTTT. Amino acid sequence: CASSSEVSGNTIYF.

The CDR3 loop is CAIRKTGDHNNYGYTF. CDR3 DNA: TGTGCCATCAGGAAGACAGGGGACCACAATAACTATGGCTACACCTTC. The rearrangement joins TRBV10-3 to TRBJ1-2; 8 bases are shared with TRBD1. V lost 6 bases and J lost 1; bases outside the gene matches: 10. The CDR3 runs 16 residues. The germline gives CDR1 ENHRY, CDR2 SYGVKD.

This chain connects TRBV6-5 to TRBJ2-7; unclear D gene. The CDR3 has 13 residues. CDR1 is MNHEY and CDR2 is SVGAGI in the germline V gene. Between the trimmed V and J ends, which lost 5 bases and 7 bases, there was a span of 15 bases. The CDR3 sequence: CASSPFGSLEQYF. DNA of the CDR3: TGTGCCAGCAGTCCTTTCGGGTCTTTAGAGCAGTACTTC.

This chain uses TRBV18 with TRBJ1-5; TRBD1 is a possible D gene (5 bases). Germline lookup yields CDR1 KGHSH and CDR2 LQKENI. The CDR3 loop spans 14 amino acids. V lost 1 base, J lost 5 bases, and 9 bases lay in between. The CDR3 nucleotides are TGTGCCAGCTCACCACGGAGGGGTGATCAGCCCCAGCATTTT. Translation: CASSPRRGDQPQHF.

The chain carries TRBV19 and TRBJ1-2; TRBD1 matches at 7 bases. With V trimmed by 5 bases and J by 4 bases, 7 bases remained unmatched. Germline V lookup: CDR1 LNHDA, CDR2 SQIVND (reference sequence). This CDR3 spans 14 amino acids. Here the CDR3 DNA reads TGTGCCAGTAGTCCGGGACAGCAAGTCTATGGCTACACCTTC. Translated: CASSPGQQVYGYTF.

The V gene is TRBV19, the J gene TRBJ1-1; D gene uncertain. The CDR3 consists of 13 residues. Between the trimmed V and J ends, which lost 5 bases and 5 bases, there was a span of 12 bases. Germline V gives CDR1 LNHDA, CDR2 SQIVND (reference sequence). CDR3 nucleotides: TGTGCCAGTAGTTCACGCATCGGGACTGAAGCTTTCTTT. Translated: CASSSRIGTEAFF.

This chain connects TRBV19 to TRBJ1-1; perhaps TRBD1 as D (6 bases). Germline V gene sequence: CDR1 LNHDA, CDR2 SQIVND (reference sequence). Trimming took 5 bases from V and 3 from J, leaving 10 bases between them. The length of the CDR3 is 13 residues. CDR3 loop: CASSLGGHTEAFF. CDR3 DNA: TGTGCCAGTAGTCTCGGGGGGCACACTGAAGCTTTCTTT.

The V and J genes are TRBV7-3 and TRBJ2-1, with a possible D match to TRBD2 (7 bases). There are 17 residues in the CDR3. V was shortened by 5 bases and J by 4 bases, with 21 bases between the two germline ends. The germline gives CDR1 SGHTA, CDR2 FQGTGA. CDR3 nucleotides: TGTGCCAGCAGCCCCACGGAGGGCGGGGGCTTATACAATGAGCAGTTCTTC. Translating it yields CASSPTEGGGLYNEQFF. Combining the CDR3 with reference TRBV7-3 and TRBJ2-1 gives the whole variable domain GAGVSQTPSNKVTEKGKYVELRCDPISGHTALYWYRQSLGQGPEFLIYFQGTGAADDSGLPNDRFFAVRPEGSVSTLKIQRTERGDSAVYLCASSPTEGGGLYNEQFFGPGTRLTVL.

CDR3 amino acids: CATSRETGASTDTQYF. Here the CDR3 DNA reads TGTGCCACCAGCAGAGAGACAGGGGCGAGCACAGATACGCAGTATTTT. The rearrangement uses TRBV15 and TRBJ2-3; 8 bases are shared with TRBD1. The V segment lost 0 bases and the J segment 0 bases; nucleotides outside the gene matches: 2. The CDR3 covers 16 residues. Germline V lookup: CDR1 LNHNV, CDR2 YYDKDF (reference sequence).

Of note for this clone: Other DNA sequences in this sample translate to the same CDR3. This chain links TRBV9 with TRBJ1-6; 7 nucleotides agree with TRBD1. Per germline, CDR1 SGDLS and CDR2 YYNGEE. With 0 bases clipped from V and 10 bases from J, the junction kept 4 bases outside the gene matches. This CDR3 contains 14 residues. The CDR3 DNA reads TGTGCCAGCAGCGTAGTAGGGGGCGGATCACCCCTCCACTTT. Translation: CASSVVGGGSPLHF.

This rearrangement joins TRBV5-1 to TRBJ2-4; 11 nucleotides line up with TRBD2. The germline V gene has CDR1 SGHRS and CDR2 YFSETQ. CDR3 length: 17 amino acids. Trimming took 4 bases from V and 0 from J; bases not matched to a gene: 6. The CDR3 is CASSPGLAELAKNIQYF. The CDR3 DNA follows: TGCGCCAGCAGCCCGGGACTAGCGGAATTAGCCAAAAACATTCAGTACTTC.